These 18 T cell receptor beta chains originate from one sample sequenced in a study of shared clonotypes between healthy human individuals. CD8 cells classed as naive were CD45RO-negative and positively selected for CCR7, excluding terminally differentiated effector memory CD45RA+ cells. Produced via immunoSEQ multiplex PCR; TCRdb's table is partial and in-frame only. The sample lists around 700,000 clones; 92% were seen once. The sequenced material came from naive CD8+ T cells sorted from blood. The origin of the receptors is a man aged 30 to 45 in good health.

This clone has a single count. The V gene is TRBV29-1, the J gene TRBJ2-1; no definite D call. In germline, CDR1 is SQVTM, CDR2 ANQGSEA. The V end was cut by 3 bases, the J end by 6 bases, with 15 bases between. There are 14 residues in the CDR3. In DNA, the CDR3 is TGCAGCGTTGACCGTAGTTTAAAACCCAATGAGCAGTTCTTC. Its protein is CSVDRSLKPNEQFF.

The J gene is TRBJ1-5, the V gene TRBV2, with D unresolved. CDR1 SNHLY and CDR2 FYNNEI come from the germline V gene. The CDR3 has 15 residues. Between the trimmed V and J ends, which lost 8 bases and 0 bases, there was a span of 14 bases. CDR3: CASSGTVNSNQPQHF. CDR3 DNA sequence: TGTGCCAGCTCGGGAACAGTCAATAGCAATCAGCCCCAGCATTTT.

The chain combines TRBV28 with TRBJ2-1; 8 bases map to TRBD1. The junction had 7 bases not matched to a gene; V was cut back by 2 bases and J by 10 bases. The CDR3 is made up of 14 amino acids. Germline V gene data show CDR1 as MDHEN and CDR2 as SYDVKM. CDR3 nucleotide sequence: TGTGCCAGCAGTTTACCCCCCGGGGACAGGGAGCAGTTCTTC. Protein sequence: CASSLPPGDREQFF.

This chain connects TRBV7-3 to TRBJ2-7; TRBD1 matches 7 bases. V trimming: 5 bases; J trimming: 2 bases; junction bases outside the gene matches: 9. Germline loops: CDR1 SGHTA, CDR2 FQGTGA. The CDR3 contains 15 residues. CDR3 residues: CASSPSGTETYEQYF. The CDR3 nucleotides are TGTGCCAGCAGCCCTTCCGGGACAGAAACCTACGAGCAGTACTTC.

This sequence joins TRBV15 and TRBJ2-7; D not resolved. V lost 0 bases and J lost 3, with 6 bases in between. Germline V lookup: CDR1 LNHNV, CDR2 YYDKDF (reference sequence). This CDR3 is built from 13 residues. This chain's CDR3 is CATSRDSDYEQYF. The CDR3 DNA follows: TGTGCCACCAGCAGAGACAGCGACTACGAGCAGTACTTC.

This clone showed up just once. The rearrangement links TRBV7-3 to TRBJ1-1, with 8 bases that match TRBD1. The CDR3 has 14 residues. Per the germline V gene, CDR1 is SGHTA and CDR2 is FQGTGA. V dropped 2 bases and J dropped 7; count of bases not matched to a gene: 6. The CDR3 region is CASSLGGQDFEAFF. The CDR3 coding sequence is TGTGCCAGCAGCTTAGGGGGACAGGACTTTGAAGCTTTCTTT.

This clone was observed a single time. This rearrangement joins TRBV6-5 to TRBJ2-3; D may be TRBD1 or TRBD2 (5 bases each). The germline V gene has CDR1 MNHEY and CDR2 SVGAGI. The CDR3 extends over 14 amino acids. V lost 2 bases and J 5 bases, leaving 11 bases between the germline ends. The chain's CDR3 is CASSYGGDRDTQYF. The DNA for the CDR3 is TGTGCCAGCAGTTACGGGGGAGACCGAGATACGCAGTATTTT.

This rearrangement joins TRBV6-5 to TRBJ2-1; 7 bases fit TRBD2. The CDR3 length is 14 residues. V trimming: 4 bases; J trimming: 7 bases; junction bases outside the gene matches: 7. Germline CDR1 reads MNHEY; CDR2 reads SVGAGI. CDR3 in amino acids: CASSFGGGQNEQFF. Here the CDR3 DNA reads TGTGCCAGCAGTTTTGGCGGGGGTCAGAATGAGCAGTTCTTC.

The chain combines TRBV19 with TRBJ2-2, with D unresolved. The CDR3 is 11 residues long. V was pared by 10 bases and J by 3 bases, with 6 bases between. Germline V CDR1 and CDR2: LNHDA, SQIVND (reference sequence). CDR3 sequence (DNA): TGTGCCACAACTTACACCGGGGAGCTGTTTTTT. It yields the protein CATTYTGELFF.

The chain joins TRBV9 to TRBJ2-3, with D possibly being TRBD2 (6 bases). The CDR3 is 16 residues long. Germline CDR1 SGDLS, CDR2 YYNGEE. V was clipped by 3 bases and J by 4 bases, with 18 bases between them. The CDR3 bases are TGTGCCAGCAGCGACCACCGGGACTCCGGCTCAGATACGCAGTATTTT. It yields the protein CASSDHRDSGSDTQYF. Full variable domain (remainder filled in from reference TRBV9 and TRBJ2-3): DSGVTQTPKHLITATGQRVTLRCSPRSGDLSVYWYQQSLDQGLQFLIQYYNGEERAKGNILERFSAQQFPDLHSELNLSSLELGDSALYFCASSDHRDSGSDTQYFGPGTRLTVL.

The gene calls are TRBV5-1 and TRBJ2-1; maybe TRBD2 (7 bases). V dropped 0 bases and J dropped 2 bases, with 12 bases sitting between them. The germline V gene has CDR1 SGHRS and CDR2 YFSETQ. This CDR3 contains 16 residues. This CDR3 reads CASSLESGGTYNEQFF. CDR3 in DNA: TGCGCCAGCAGCTTGGAATCGGGGGGCACCTACAATGAGCAGTTCTTC.

This chain joins TRBV4-1 and TRBJ2-1, with D perhaps TRBD2 (6 bases). This CDR3 is built from 15 residues. The germline CDR1 and CDR2 sequences are MGHRA and YSYEKL. The V gene lost 4 bases and the J gene lost 3 bases, with 13 bases spanning the gap. Written as DNA, the CDR3 is TGCGCCAGCAGCCCGGGACTTGGAGGCTACAATGAGCAGTTCTTC. The encoded protein is CASSPGLGGYNEQFF.

A note on this clone: One end of the junction does not line up with germline, which may come from a read error. The chain has TRBV2 and TRBJ2-7, with no clear D. From germline, CDR1 is SNHLY and CDR2 FYNNEI. This CDR3 region has 14 residues. The CDR3 DNA reads TGTGCCAGCAGTGGGGGTCCCCGCTCCCACGAGCAGTACTTC. Protein: CASSGGPRSHEQYF.

This chain uses TRBV11-2 with TRBJ1-2; D is unresolved. With 1 base removed from V and 4 bases from J, the gap between germline ends came to 16 bases. Germline values: CDR1 SGHAT, CDR2 FQNNGV. The CDR3 length is 16 residues. Here the CDR3 DNA reads TGTGCCAGCAGCTTAGTGAAGGGAAGCGCGGGCTATGGCTACACCTTC. This gives the protein CASSLVKGSAGYGYTF. The whole variable domain, filled in from reference TRBV11-2 and TRBJ1-2, reads EAGVAQSPRYKIIEKRQSVAFWCNPISGHATLYWYQQILGQGPKLLIQFQNNGVVDDSQLPKDRFSAERLKGVDSTLKIQPAKLEDSAVYLCASSLVKGSAGYGYTFGSGTRLTVV.

CDR3 DNA: TGTGCCAGCAGTTTGGGGGGCCTCAGCTCTGGGGCCAACGTCCTGACTTTC. This sequence encodes CASSLGGLSSGANVLTF. The chain has TRBV27 and TRBJ2-6; TRBD1 or TRBD2 may be the D gene (6 bases each). This CDR3 has 17 amino acids. CDR1 is MNHEY, CDR2 SMNVEV, per germline (reference sequence). V lost 3 bases to trimming and J lost 0 bases, with 12 bases between them.

In this sample, this clone turned up once. The chain joins TRBV5-5 to TRBJ1-5, with unresolved D. Trimming cost V 4 bases and J 1 base, with 9 bases left between them. Germline-derived CDR1 and CDR2 are SGHKS and YYEKEE (reference sequence). The CDR3 totals 14 residues. CDR3 DNA sequence: TGTGCCAGCAGCCAGGCTGGGAGCAATCAGCCCCAGCATTTT. Amino acids: CASSQAGSNQPQHF.

V is TRBV9 and J is TRBJ2-2; 11 bases align to TRBD2. This CDR3 comprises 16 residues. Germline CDR1 SGDLS, CDR2 YYNGEE. J gave up 6 bases and V 4 bases, and 8 bases lay outside the gene matches. The CDR3: CASSPRVLAGAGELFF. The DNA of the CDR3 is TGTGCCAGCAGCCCGAGAGTACTAGCGGGAGCCGGGGAGCTGTTTTTT.

The rearrangement uses TRBV27 and TRBJ2-5, with 13 bases that match TRBD2. Germline V gene lookup returns CDR1 MNHEY and CDR2 SMNVEV (reference sequence). The CDR3 spans 17 residues. J lost 2 bases, V lost 4 bases, and 7 bases had no gene match. The CDR3 coding sequence is TGTGCCAGCAGTTCACAGGGGGGACTAGCGGGACAAGAGACCCAGTACTTC. It codes for CASSSQGGLAGQETQYF.